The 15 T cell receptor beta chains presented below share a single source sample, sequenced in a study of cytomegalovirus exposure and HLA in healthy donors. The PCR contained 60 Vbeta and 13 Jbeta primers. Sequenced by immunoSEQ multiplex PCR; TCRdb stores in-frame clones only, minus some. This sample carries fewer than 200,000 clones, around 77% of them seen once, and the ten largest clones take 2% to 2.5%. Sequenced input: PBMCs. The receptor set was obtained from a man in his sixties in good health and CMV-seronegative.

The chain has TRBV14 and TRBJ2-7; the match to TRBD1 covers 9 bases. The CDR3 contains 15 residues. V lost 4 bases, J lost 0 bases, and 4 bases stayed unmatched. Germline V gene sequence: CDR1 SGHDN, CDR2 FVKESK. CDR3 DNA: TGTGCCAGCAGCCGACCGGGACAGGGCTCCTACGAGCAGTACTTC. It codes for CASSRPGQGSYEQYF.

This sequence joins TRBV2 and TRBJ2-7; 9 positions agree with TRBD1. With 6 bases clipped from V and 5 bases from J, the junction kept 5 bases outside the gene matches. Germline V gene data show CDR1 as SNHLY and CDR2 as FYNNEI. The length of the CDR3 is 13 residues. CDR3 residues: CASSEQGANEQYF. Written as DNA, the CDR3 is TGTGCCAGCAGCGAACAGGGGGCAAACGAGCAGTACTTC.

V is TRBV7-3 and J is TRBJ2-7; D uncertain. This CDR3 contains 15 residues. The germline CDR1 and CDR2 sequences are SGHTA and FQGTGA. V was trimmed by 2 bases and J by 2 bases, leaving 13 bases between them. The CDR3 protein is CASSLEAGATYEQYF. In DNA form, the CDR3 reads TGTGCCAGCAGCTTAGAGGCCGGAGCGACCTACGAGCAGTACTTC. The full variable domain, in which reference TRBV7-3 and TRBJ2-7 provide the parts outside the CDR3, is GAGVSQTPSNKVTEKGKYVELRCDPISGHTALYWYRQSLGQGPEFLIYFQGTGAADDSGLPNDRFFAVRPEGSVSTLKIQRTERGDSAVYLCASSLEAGATYEQYFGPGTRLTVT.

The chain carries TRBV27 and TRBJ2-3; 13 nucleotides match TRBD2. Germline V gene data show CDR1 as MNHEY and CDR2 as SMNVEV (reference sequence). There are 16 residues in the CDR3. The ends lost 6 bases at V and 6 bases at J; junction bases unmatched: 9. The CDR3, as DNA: TGTGCCAGCAGACGGACACTAGCGGGAGGGTTGGATACGCAGTATTTT. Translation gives CASRRTLAGGLDTQYF.

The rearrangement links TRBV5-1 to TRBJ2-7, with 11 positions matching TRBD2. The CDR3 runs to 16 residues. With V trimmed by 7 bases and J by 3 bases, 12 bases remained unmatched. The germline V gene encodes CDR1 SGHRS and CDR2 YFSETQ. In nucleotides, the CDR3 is TGCGCCAGCGCAAGATCGCAGGGACTAGCGGTCTACGAGCAGTACTTC. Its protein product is CASARSQGLAVYEQYF.

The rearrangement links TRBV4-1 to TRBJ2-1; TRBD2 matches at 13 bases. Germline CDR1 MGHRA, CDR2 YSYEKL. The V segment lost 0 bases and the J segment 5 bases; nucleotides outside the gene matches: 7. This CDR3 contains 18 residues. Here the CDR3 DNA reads TGCGCCAGCAGCCAAGAAAGCCCGACTAGCGGGGGGCACAATGAGCAGTTCTTC. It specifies CASSQESPTSGGHNEQFF.

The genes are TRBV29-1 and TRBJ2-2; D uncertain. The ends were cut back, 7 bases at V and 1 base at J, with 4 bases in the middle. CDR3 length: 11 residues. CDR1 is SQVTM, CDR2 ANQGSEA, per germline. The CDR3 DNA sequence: TGCAGCGCCCGGAACACCGGGGAGCTGTTTTTT. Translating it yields CSARNTGELFF.

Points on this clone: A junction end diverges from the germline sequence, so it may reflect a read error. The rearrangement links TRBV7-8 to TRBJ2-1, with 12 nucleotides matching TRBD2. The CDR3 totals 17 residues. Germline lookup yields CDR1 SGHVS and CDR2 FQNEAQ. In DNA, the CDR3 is TGTGCCGGCAGCTTGCGGACTAGCGGGACGACCTACAATGAGCAGTTCTTC. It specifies CAGSLRTSGTTYNEQFF.

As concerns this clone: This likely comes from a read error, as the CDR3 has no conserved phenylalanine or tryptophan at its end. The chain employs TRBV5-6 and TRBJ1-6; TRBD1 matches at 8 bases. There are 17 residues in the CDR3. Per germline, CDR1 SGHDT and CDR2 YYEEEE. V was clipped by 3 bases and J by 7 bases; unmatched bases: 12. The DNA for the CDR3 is TGTGCCAGCAGCTCCCCACCAGGGGGCTCTCGGAATTCACCCCTCCACTCT. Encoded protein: CASSSPPGGSRNSPLHS.

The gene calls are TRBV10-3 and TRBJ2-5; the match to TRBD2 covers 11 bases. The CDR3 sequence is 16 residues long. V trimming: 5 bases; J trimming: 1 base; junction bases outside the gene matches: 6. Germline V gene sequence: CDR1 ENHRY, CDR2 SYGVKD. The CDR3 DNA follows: TGTGCCATCAGTCCCTTAGCGGGGGGGGGCCAAGAGACCCAGTACTTC. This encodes CAISPLAGGGQETQYF.

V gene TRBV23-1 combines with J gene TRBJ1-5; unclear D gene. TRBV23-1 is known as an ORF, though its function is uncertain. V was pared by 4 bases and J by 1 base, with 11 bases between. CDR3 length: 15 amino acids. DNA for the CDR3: TGCGCCAGCAGTCTGAAGAGGAGGAGCAATCAGCCCCAGCATTTT. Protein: CASSLKRRSNQPQHF.

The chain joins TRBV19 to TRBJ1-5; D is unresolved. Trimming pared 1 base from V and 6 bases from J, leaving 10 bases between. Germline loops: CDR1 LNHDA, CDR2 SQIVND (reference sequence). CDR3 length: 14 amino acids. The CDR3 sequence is CASSIGLGSQPQHF. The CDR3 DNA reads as TGTGCCAGTAGTATAGGACTAGGGAGTCAGCCCCAGCATTTT.

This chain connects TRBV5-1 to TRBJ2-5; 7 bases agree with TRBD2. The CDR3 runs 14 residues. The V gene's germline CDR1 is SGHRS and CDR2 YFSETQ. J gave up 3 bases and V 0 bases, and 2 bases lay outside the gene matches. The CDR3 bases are TGCGCCAGCAGCTTGGCCCTAGCGGAAGAGACCCAGTACTTC. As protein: CASSLALAEETQYF.

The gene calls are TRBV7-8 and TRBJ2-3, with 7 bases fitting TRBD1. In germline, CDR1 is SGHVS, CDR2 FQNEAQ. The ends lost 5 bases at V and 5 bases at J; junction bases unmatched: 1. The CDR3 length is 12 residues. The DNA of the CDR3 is TGTGCCAGCAGCCACAGGGGAGATACGCAGTATTTT. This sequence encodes CASSHRGDTQYF.

The DNA for the CDR3 is TGTGCCAGCAGTAGGGACAGGGAATACGAGCAGTACTTC. This sequence encodes CASSRDREYEQYF. The rearrangement joins TRBV6-1 to TRBJ2-7; 9 bases are a match to TRBD1. CDR1 is MNHNS and CDR2 is SASEGT in the germline V gene. This CDR3 spans 13 amino acids. V lost 5 bases and J lost 4; bases outside the gene matches: 3.